This T cell receptor (beta chain) was recovered during a study of T cells in Graves' hyperthyroidism and ophthalmopathy. Germline CDR1 and CDR2: KGHDR and SFDVKD. This CDR3 spans 14 amino acids. The trim removed 9 bases at V and 0 bases at J, leaving 3 bases unmatched. Template material for amplifying TCR beta CDR3 regions consisted of RNA transcripts. Carried out on the TCR CDR3, a first-round RT-PCR used the HTBI primer set. TCRdb redid the calling of the multiplex PCR reads with MiXCR, one entry per CDR3 protein. The sample has 500,000 or so distinct CDR3 sequences, roughly 17% seen once; the top ten hold 15% to 20%.

The chain links TRBV24-1 to TRBJ2-2, with TRBD2 identical over 7 bases. The clonotype comes from a woman between 18 and 29 years old with Graves' ophthalmopathy. Sequenced input: blood. Written as DNA, the CDR3 is TGTGCCACCGCGACTAGCTCGAACACCGGGGAGCTGTTTTTT. This sequence encodes CATATSSNTGELFF.